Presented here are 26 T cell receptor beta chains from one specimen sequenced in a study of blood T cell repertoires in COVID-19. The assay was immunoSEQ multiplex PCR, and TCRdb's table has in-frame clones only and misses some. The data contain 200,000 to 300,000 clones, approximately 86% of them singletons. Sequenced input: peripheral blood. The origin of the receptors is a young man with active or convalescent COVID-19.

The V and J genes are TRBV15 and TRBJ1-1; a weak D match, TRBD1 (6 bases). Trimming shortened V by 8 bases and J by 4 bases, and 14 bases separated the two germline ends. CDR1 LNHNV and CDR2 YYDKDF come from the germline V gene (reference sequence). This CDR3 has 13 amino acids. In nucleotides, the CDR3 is TGTGCCACCGGTCAGGGGTTCCCCACTGAAGCTTTCTTT. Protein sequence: CATGQGFPTEAFF.

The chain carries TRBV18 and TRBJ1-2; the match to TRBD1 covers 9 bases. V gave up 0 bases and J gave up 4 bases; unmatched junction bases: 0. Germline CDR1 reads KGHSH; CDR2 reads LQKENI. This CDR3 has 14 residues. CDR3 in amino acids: CASSPPDRGYGYTF. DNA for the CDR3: TGTGCCAGCTCACCACCGGACAGGGGCTATGGCTACACCTTC.

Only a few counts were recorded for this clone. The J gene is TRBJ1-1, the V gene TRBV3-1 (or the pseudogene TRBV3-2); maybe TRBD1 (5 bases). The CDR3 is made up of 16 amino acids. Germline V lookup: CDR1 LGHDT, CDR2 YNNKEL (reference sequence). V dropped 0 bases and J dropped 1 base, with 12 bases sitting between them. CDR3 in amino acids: CASSQESGRGNTEAFF. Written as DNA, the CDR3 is TGTGCCAGCAGCCAAGAGTCAGGGCGGGGGAACACTGAAGCTTTCTTT.

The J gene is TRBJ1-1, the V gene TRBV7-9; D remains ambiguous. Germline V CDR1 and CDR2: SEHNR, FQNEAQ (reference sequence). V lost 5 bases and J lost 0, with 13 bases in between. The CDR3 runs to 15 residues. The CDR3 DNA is TGTGCCAGCAGCAGCGAACAAGGCCTGAACACTGAAGCTTTCTTT. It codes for CASSSEQGLNTEAFF.

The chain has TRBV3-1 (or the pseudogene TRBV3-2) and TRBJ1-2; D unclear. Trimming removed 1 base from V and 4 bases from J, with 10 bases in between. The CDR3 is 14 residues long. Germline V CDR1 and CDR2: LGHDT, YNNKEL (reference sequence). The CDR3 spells CASSQVIESYGYTF. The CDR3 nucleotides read TGTGCCAGCAGCCAAGTCATTGAGAGCTATGGCTACACCTTC.

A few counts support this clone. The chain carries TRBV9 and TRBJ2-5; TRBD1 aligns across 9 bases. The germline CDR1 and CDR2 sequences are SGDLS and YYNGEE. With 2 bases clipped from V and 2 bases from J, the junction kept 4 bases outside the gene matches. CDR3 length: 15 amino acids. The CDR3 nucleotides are TGTGCCAGCAGCGTGGGGACAGGGAATCAAGAGACCCAGTACTTC. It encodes CASSVGTGNQETQYF.

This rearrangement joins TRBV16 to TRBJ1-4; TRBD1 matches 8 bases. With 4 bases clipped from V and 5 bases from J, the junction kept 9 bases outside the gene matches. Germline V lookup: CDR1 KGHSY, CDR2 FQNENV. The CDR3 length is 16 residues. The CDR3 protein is CASSRVYGQGNEKLFF. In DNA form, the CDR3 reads TGTGCCAGCAGCCGGGTTTACGGACAGGGAAATGAAAAACTGTTTTTT.

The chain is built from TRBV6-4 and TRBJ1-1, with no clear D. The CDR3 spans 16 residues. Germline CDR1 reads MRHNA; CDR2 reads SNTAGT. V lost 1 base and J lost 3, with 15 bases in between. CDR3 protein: CASSDYEPTSHTEAFF. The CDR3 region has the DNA TGTGCCAGCAGTGACTATGAACCTACCTCCCACACTGAAGCTTTCTTT.

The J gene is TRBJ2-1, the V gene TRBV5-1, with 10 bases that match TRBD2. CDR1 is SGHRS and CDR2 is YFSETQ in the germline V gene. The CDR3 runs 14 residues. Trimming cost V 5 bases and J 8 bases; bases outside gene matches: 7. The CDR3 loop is CASSSGTSADEQFF. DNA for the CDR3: TGCGCCAGCAGTTCCGGGACTAGCGCGGATGAGCAGTTCTTC.

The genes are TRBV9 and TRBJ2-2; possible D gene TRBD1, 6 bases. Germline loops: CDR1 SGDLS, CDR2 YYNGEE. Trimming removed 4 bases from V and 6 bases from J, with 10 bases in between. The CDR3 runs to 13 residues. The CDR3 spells CASSPRQAGELFF. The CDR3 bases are TGTGCCAGCAGCCCTCGACAGGCCGGGGAGCTGTTTTTT.

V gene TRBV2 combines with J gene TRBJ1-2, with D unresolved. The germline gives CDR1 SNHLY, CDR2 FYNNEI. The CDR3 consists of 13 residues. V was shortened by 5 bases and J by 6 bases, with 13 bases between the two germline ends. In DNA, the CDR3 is TGTGCCAGCAGTAGCAGGCGGGCAGATGGCTACACCTTC. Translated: CASSSRRADGYTF.

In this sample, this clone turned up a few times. The CDR3, as DNA: TGTGCCAGTAGTATAGGGAGGATCTCTGGCACAGATACGCAGTATTTT. It translates to CASSIGRISGTDTQYF. This chain links TRBV19 with TRBJ2-3, with TRBD2 as a possible D gene (5 bases). The germline V gene has CDR1 LNHDA and CDR2 SQIVND (reference sequence). Trimming shortened V by 1 base and J by 1 base, and 12 bases separated the two germline ends. This CDR3 region has 16 residues.

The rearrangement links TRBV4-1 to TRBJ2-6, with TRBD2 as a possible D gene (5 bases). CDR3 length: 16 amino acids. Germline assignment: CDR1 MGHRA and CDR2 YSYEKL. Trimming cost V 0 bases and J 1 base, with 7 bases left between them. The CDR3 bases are TGCGCCAGCAGCCAAGAGTCGGGGTCTGGGGCCAACGTCCTGACTTTC. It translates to CASSQESGSGANVLTF.

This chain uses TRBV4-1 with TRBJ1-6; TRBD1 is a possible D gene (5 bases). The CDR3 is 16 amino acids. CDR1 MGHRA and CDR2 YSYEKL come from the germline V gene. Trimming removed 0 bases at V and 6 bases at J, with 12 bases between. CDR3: CASSQETDGFNSPLHF. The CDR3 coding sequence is TGCGCCAGCAGCCAAGAGACAGATGGGTTTAATTCACCCCTCCACTTT.

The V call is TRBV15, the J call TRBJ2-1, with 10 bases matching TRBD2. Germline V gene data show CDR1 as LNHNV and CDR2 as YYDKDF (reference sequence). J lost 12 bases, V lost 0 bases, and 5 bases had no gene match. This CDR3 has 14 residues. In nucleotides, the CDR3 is TGTGCCACCAGCAGAGATCTAGCGGGGGTTTGGCAGTTCTTC. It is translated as CATSRDLAGVWQFF.

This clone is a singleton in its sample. In DNA form, the CDR3 reads TGCGCCAGCAGCCAAGTGTGGACAGGGGGCATCGGCTACACCTTC. Its translation is CASSQVWTGGIGYTF. The chain uses TRBV4-3 and TRBJ1-2, with 11 bases that match TRBD1. J gave up 8 bases and V 1 base, and 6 bases lay outside the gene matches. CDR1 and CDR2 (germline): LGHNA, YSLEER. This CDR3 is 15 amino acids long.

As DNA, the CDR3 is TGTGCCAGCAGCTTAGGGCCGACAAGCACTGAAGCTTTCTTT. It translates to CASSLGPTSTEAFF. V and J are TRBV7-6 and TRBJ1-1; D remains unclear. V shed 1 base and J shed 4 bases, with 10 bases lying between them. The CDR3 covers 14 residues. Germline CDR1 SGHVS, CDR2 FNYEAQ.

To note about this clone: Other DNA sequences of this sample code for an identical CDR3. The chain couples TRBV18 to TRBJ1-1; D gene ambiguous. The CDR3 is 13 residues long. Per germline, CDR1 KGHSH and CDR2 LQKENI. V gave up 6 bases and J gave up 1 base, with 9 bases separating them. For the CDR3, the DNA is TGTGCCAGCTCGCCCTCGGGGAACACTGAAGCTTTCTTT. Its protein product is CASSPSGNTEAFF.

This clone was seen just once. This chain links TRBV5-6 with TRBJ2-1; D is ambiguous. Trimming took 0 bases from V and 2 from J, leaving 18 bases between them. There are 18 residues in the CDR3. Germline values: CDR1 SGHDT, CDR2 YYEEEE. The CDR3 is CASSLETPGVGTYNEQFF. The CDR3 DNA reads TGTGCCAGCAGCTTGGAAACACCGGGTGTGGGTACCTACAATGAGCAGTTCTTC.

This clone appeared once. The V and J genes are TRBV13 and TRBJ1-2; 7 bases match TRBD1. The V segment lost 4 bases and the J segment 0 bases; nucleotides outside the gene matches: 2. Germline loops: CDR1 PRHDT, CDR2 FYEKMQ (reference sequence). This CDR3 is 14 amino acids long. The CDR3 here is CASSSGQPNYGYTF. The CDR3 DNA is TGTGCCAGCAGCTCGGGACAGCCTAACTATGGCTACACCTTC. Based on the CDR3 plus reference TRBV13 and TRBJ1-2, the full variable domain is AAGVIQSPRHLIKEKRETATLKCYPIPRHDTVYWYQQGPGQDPQFLISFYEKMQSDKGSIPDRFSAQQFSDYHSELNMSSLELGDSALYFCASSSGQPNYGYTFGSGTRLTVV.

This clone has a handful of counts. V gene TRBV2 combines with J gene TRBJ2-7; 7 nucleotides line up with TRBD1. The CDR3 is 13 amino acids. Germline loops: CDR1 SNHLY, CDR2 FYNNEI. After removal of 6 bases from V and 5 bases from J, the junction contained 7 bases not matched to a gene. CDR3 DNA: TGTGCCAGCAGCCCAATAACAGGGGACGAGCAGTACTTC. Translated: CASSPITGDEQYF.

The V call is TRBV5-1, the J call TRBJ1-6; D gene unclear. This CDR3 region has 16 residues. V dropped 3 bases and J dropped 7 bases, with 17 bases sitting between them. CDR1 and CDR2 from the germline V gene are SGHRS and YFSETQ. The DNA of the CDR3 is TGCGCCAGCAGCTCTACAACGTGGAGGGAGAATTCACCCCTCCACTTT. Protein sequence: CASSSTTWRENSPLHF.

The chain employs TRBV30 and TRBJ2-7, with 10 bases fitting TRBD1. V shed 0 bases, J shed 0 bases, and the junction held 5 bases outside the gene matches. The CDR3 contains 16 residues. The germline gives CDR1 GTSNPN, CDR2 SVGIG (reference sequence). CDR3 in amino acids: CAWSVQGQGSSYEQYF. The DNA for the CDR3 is TGTGCCTGGAGTGTACAGGGACAGGGGAGCTCCTACGAGCAGTACTTC. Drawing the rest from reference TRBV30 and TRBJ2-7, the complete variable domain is SQTIHQWPATLVQPVGSPLSLECTVEGTSNPNLYWYRQAAGRGLQLLFYSVGIGQISSEVPQNLSASRPQDRQFILSSKKLLLSDSGFYLCAWSVQGQGSSYEQYFGPGTRLTVT.

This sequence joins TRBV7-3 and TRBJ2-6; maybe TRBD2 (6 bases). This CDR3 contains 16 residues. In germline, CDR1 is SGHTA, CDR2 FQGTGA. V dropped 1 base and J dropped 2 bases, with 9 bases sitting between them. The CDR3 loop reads CASSLNAGTGANVLTF. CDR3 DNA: TGTGCCAGCAGCTTAAACGCGGGGACTGGGGCCAACGTCCTGACTTTC.

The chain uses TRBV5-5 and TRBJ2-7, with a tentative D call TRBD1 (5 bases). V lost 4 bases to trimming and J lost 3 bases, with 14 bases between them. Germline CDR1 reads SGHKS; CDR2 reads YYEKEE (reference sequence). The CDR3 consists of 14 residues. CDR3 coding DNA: TGTGCCAGCAGCCCACGAAACAGGAACTACGAGCAGTACTTC. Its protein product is CASSPRNRNYEQYF.

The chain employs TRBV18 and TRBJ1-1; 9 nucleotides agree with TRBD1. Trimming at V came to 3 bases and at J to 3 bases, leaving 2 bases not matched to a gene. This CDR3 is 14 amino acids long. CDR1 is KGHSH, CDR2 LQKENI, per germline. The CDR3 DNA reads TGTGCCAGCTCACCGGGACAGGGTTACACTGAAGCTTTCTTT. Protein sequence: CASSPGQGYTEAFF.